This TCR beta chain was recorded in a study of T-cell memory formation after mild COVID-19. J lost 6 bases, V lost 0 bases, and 8 bases had no gene match. The CDR3 length is 16 residues. Germline values: CDR1 LNHNV, CDR2 YYDKDF (reference sequence). In TCRdb, the 5' RACE reads were re-called with MiXCR into one record per CDR3 protein. The data hold under 700,000 distinct CDR3 sequences, with over 20% observed a single time. The rearrangement uses TRBV15 and TRBJ2-1; 7 bases fit TRBD2. The receptor was isolated from an adult woman who had mild COVID-19 (a few samples of this study predate the infection). Cell type and time point are not known. Sequenced sample: PBMCs or a T cell subset sorted from them (not recorded which). The CDR3 region is CATSRERTGGFNEQFF. The CDR3 coding sequence is TGTGCCACCAGCAGAGAACGGACGGGGGGTTTCAATGAGCAGTTCTTC.